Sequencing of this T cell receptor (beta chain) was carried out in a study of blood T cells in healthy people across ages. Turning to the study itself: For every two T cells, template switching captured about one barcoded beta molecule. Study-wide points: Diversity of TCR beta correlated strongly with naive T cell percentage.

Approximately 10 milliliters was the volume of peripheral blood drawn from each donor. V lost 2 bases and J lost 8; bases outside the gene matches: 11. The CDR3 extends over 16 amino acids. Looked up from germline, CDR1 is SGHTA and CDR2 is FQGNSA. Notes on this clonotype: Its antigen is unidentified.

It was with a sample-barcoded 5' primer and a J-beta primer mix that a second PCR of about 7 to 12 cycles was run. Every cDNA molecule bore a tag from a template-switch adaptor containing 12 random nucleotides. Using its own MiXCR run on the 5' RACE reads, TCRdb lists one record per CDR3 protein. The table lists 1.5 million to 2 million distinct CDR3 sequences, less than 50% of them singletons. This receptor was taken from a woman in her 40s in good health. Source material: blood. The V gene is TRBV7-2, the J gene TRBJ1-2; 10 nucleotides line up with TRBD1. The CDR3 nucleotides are TGTGCCAGCAGCTTAACGTCGCGACAGGGGGCGCAGGGCTACACCTTC. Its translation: CASSLTSRQGAQGYTF.